The rows below give T cell receptor beta chains drawn from one sample of a study of shared clonotypes between healthy human individuals. Data came from immunoSEQ multiplex PCR; TCRdb stores just in-frame clones and leaves some out. The data hold around 2,000,000 clones, with under 95% observed a single time. Material: naive CD8+ T cells from PBMCs. The origin of the receptors is a man between 18 and 35 years old in good health. Some clones in this sample may be carry-over from other donors' samples. CDR3s include the opening cysteine and the closing phenylalanine or tryptophan. D genes are given only for firm matches. Rows give clone size only sometimes, using once, few, many, or a class for an expanded clone.

size: -
J: TRBJ2-7
D: TRBD1
V: TRBV5-4
length: 16
CDR3: CASSLTRGTGLNEQYF
DNA: TGTGCCAGCAGCTTGACCCGCGGGACAGGGCTGAACGAGCAGTACTTC

size: -
J: TRBJ2-7
D: -
V: TRBV6-1
length: 13
CDR3: CASLRDGDYEQYF
DNA: TGTGCCAGCCTCCGGGACGGAGACTACGAGCAGTACTTC

size: -
J: TRBJ2-1
D: -
V: TRBV7-8
length: 16
CDR3: CASSVGAGWSYNEQFF
DNA: TGTGCCAGCAGCGTAGGGGCGGGGTGGTCCTACAATGAGCAGTTCTTC

size: -
J: TRBJ1-2
D: -
V: TRBV27
length: 13
CDR3: CASSQEGFYGYTF
DNA: TGTGCCAGCAGTCAGGAAGGGTTCTATGGCTACACCTTC

size: -
J: TRBJ1-6
D: -
V: TRBV9
length: 12
CDR3: CASSVNNSPLHF
DNA: TGTGCCAGCAGCGTTAACAATTCACCCCTCCACTTT

size: -
J: TRBJ2-5
D: -
V: TRBV19
length: 16
CDR3: CASSIAHRAVRETQYF
DNA: TGTGCCAGTAGTATCGCCCACAGGGCGGTAAGAGAGACCCAGTACTTC

size: -
J: TRBJ2-1
D: -
V: TRBV28
length: 13
CDR3: CASSSAMGNEQFF
DNA: TGTGCCAGCAGTTCCGCGATGGGAAATGAGCAGTTCTTC

size: -
J: TRBJ2-5
D: -
V: TRBV7-8
length: 14
CDR3: CASSLVGIQETQYF
DNA: TGTGCCAGCAGCTTAGTTGGTATTCAAGAGACCCAGTACTTC

size: -
J: TRBJ2-5
D: TRBD2
V: TRBV11-2
length: 17
CDR3: CASSFPDGTSGVETQYF
DNA: TGTGCCAGCAGCTTCCCCGATGGGACTAGCGGTGTGGAGACCCAGTACTTC

size: -
J: TRBJ2-2
D: -
V: TRBV28
length: 16
CDR3: CASSFLTLAGTGELFF
DNA: TGTGCCAGCAGTTTTTTAACGCTAGCAGGCACCGGGGAGCTGTTTTTT

size: -
J: TRBJ2-2
D: -
V: TRBV25-1
length: 13
CDR3: CASSEYPPGELFF
DNA: TGTGCCAGCAGTGAATATCCCCCCGGGGAGCTGTTTTTT

size: -
J: TRBJ1-2
D: TRBD1
V: TRBV5-4
length: 15
CDR3: CASSLETGGGYGYTF
DNA: TGTGCCAGCAGCTTGGAAACAGGGGGAGGCTATGGCTACACCTTC

size: -
J: TRBJ2-3
D: -
V: TRBV4-2
length: 16
CDR3: CASSQGGWVATDTQYF
DNA: TGTGCCAGCAGCCAAGGTGGGTGGGTAGCCACAGATACGCAGTATTTT

size: -
J: TRBJ2-1
D: -
V: TRBV27
length: 11
CDR3: CASSLGNEQFF
DNA: TGTGCCAGCAGTTTAGGTAATGAGCAGTTCTTC

size: once
J: TRBJ2-7
D: -
V: TRBV5-6
length: 14
CDR3: CASSLETGSHEQYF
DNA: TGTGCCAGCAGCTTGGAGACAGGTAGCCACGAGCAGTACTTC

size: once
J: TRBJ1-1
D: TRBD1
V: TRBV19
length: 16
CDR3: CASNILGQASNTEAFF
DNA: TGTGCCAGTAACATCCTGGGACAGGCGTCGAACACTGAAGCTTTCTTT

size: -
J: TRBJ2-2
D: -
V: TRBV4-1
length: 15
CDR3: CASSPLGGGTGELFF
DNA: TGCGCCAGCAGCCCCCTCGGGGGAGGCACCGGGGAGCTGTTTTTT

size: -
J: TRBJ2-7
D: -
V: TRBV5-1
length: 16
CDR3: CASSLAGTGNSYEQYF
DNA: TGCGCCAGCAGCTTGGCAGGGACTGGGAACTCCTACGAGCAGTACTTC

size: -
J: TRBJ1-1
D: TRBD1
V: TRBV19
length: 18
CDR3: CASSIIGTGYLLNTEAFF
DNA: TGTGCCAGTAGTATTATTGGGACAGGGTATTTGTTAAACACTGAAGCTTTCTTT

size: -
J: TRBJ1-1
D: -
V: TRBV28
length: 14
CDR3: CASSFRSLNTEAFF
DNA: TGTGCCAGCAGTTTTAGGTCCCTGAACACTGAAGCTTTCTTT

size: -
J: TRBJ1-1
D: TRBD1
V: TRBV5-1
length: 15
CDR3: CASSHPTTGWTEAFF
DNA: TGCGCCAGCAGCCACCCAACGACAGGGTGGACTGAAGCTTTCTTT

size: -
J: TRBJ2-7
D: -
V: TRBV5-1
length: 18
CDR3: CASSLDGSSVALSYEQYF
DNA: TGCGCCAGCAGCTTGGATGGGAGTTCCGTCGCCCTCTCCTACGAGCAGTACTTC

size: -
J: TRBJ1-1
D: -
V: TRBV27
length: 13
CDR3: CASSLSGQAEAFF
DNA: TGTGCCAGCAGTTTATCTGGTCAGGCAGAAGCTTTCTTT

size: -
J: TRBJ2-7
D: -
V: TRBV19
length: 13
CDR3: CASSIAGVNEQYF
DNA: TGTGCCAGTAGTATAGCGGGAGTAAACGAGCAGTACTTC

size: -
J: TRBJ2-1
D: TRBD2
V: TRBV7-2
length: 12
CDR3: CASSPGLGLEFF
DNA: TGTGCCAGCAGCCCCGGACTAGGTTTGGAGTTCTTC

size: -
J: TRBJ2-2
D: -
V: TRBV5-4
length: 17
CDR3: CASSSQRLGAGAGELFF
DNA: TGTGCCAGCAGCTCGCAACGACTAGGAGCGGGCGCCGGGGAGCTGTTTTTT

size: -
J: TRBJ2-1
D: -
V: TRBV11-2
length: 15
CDR3: CASSLAGLHRNEQFF
DNA: TGTGCCAGCAGCCTTGCTGGGCTACATAGAAATGAGCAGTTCTTC

size: -
J: TRBJ2-7
D: TRBD1
V: TRBV6-1
length: 15
CDR3: CASSEWDRSSYEQYF
DNA: TGTGCCAGCAGTGAGTGGGACAGGAGCTCCTACGAGCAGTACTTC

size: -
J: TRBJ1-1
D: -
V: TRBV2
length: 18
CDR3: CASSDPRVEGDRGTEAFF
DNA: TGTGCCAGCAGTGATCCAAGAGTCGAGGGCGATCGGGGTACTGAAGCTTTCTTT

size: -
J: TRBJ2-2
D: TRBD2
V: TRBV15
length: 17
CDR3: CATSRDRGGMNTGELFF
DNA: TGTGCCACCAGCAGAGATCGGGGAGGGATGAACACCGGGGAGCTGTTTTTT

size: -
J: TRBJ2-7
D: TRBD1
V: TRBV13
length: 16
CDR3: CASSLGAGTAPYEQYF
DNA: TGTGCCAGCAGCTTAGGGGCCGGGACAGCCCCCTACGAGCAGTACTTC

size: -
J: TRBJ2-1
D: TRBD1
V: TRBV9
length: 12
CDR3: CASSGTGLEQFF
DNA: TGTGCCAGCAGCGGGACAGGGCTTGAGCAGTTCTTC

size: -
J: TRBJ1-2
D: -
V: TRBV7-9
length: 14
CDR3: CASSLPDSKKGYTF
DNA: TGTGCCAGCAGCTTACCGGACAGTAAAAAGGGCTACACCTTC

size: -
J: TRBJ2-3
D: -
V: TRBV9
length: 14
CDR3: CASSLSSGTDTQYF
DNA: TGTGCCAGCAGCCTCAGCTCGGGAACAGATACGCAGTATTTT

size: -
J: TRBJ2-7
D: TRBD2
V: TRBV4-1
length: 13
CDR3: CASSLGTTYEQYF
DNA: TGCGCCAGCAGCCTCGGGACTACCTACGAGCAGTACTTC

size: -
J: TRBJ2-2
D: TRBD1
V: TRBV29-1
length: 15
CDR3: CSVGQGISLTGELFF
DNA: TGCAGCGTGGGACAGGGTATTAGCCTCACCGGGGAGCTGTTTTTT

size: -
J: TRBJ1-1
D: -
V: TRBV6-5
length: 15
CDR3: CASKGFGGANTEAFF
DNA: TGTGCCAGCAAGGGTTTTGGGGGCGCGAACACTGAAGCTTTCTTT

size: -
J: TRBJ2-1
D: TRBD1
V: TRBV7-8
length: 16
CDR3: CASSSGTGKSYNEQFF
DNA: TGTGCCAGCAGCTCGGGGACAGGGAAATCCTACAATGAGCAGTTCTTC

size: -
J: TRBJ1-2
D: -
V: TRBV6-1
length: 17
CDR3: CASSEALSQGPVYGYTF
DNA: TGTGCCAGCAGTGAAGCGCTTAGCCAGGGACCAGTCTATGGCTACACCTTC

size: once
J: TRBJ1-3
D: TRBD1
V: TRBV25-1
length: 15
CDR3: CASSVDREGGNTIYF
DNA: TGTGCCAGCAGTGTTGACAGGGAAGGTGGAAACACCATATATTTT

size: -
J: TRBJ1-2
D: -
V: TRBV29-1
length: 11
CDR3: CSCTPFDGYTF
DNA: TGCAGCTGCACTCCATTCGATGGCTACACCTTC

size: -
J: TRBJ2-5
D: TRBD1
V: TRBV28
length: 18
CDR3: CASSSPAPGQGNRETQYF
DNA: TGTGCCAGCAGTTCGCCTGCCCCGGGACAGGGGAACCGGGAGACCCAGTACTTC

size: -
J: TRBJ2-1
D: TRBD1
V: TRBV7-8
length: 18
CDR3: CASSFPFTSGQGADEQFF
DNA: TGTGCCAGCAGCTTCCCTTTTACCTCGGGACAGGGGGCCGATGAGCAGTTCTTC

size: once
J: TRBJ2-2
D: -
V: TRBV19
length: 15
CDR3: CASSFRGGPTGELFF
DNA: TGTGCCAGTAGTTTCCGTGGGGGCCCCACCGGGGAGCTGTTTTTT

size: -
J: TRBJ2-2
D: TRBD2
V: TRBV15
length: 15
CDR3: CATSRAGGGTGELFF
DNA: TGTGCCACCAGCAGAGCCGGGGGGGGCACCGGGGAGCTGTTTTTT

size: -
J: TRBJ1-2
D: -
V: TRBV5-1
length: 12
CDR3: CASSSGLDGYTF
DNA: TGCGCCAGCAGCAGCGGGTTGGATGGCTACACCTTC

size: once
J: TRBJ1-1
D: -
V: TRBV13
length: 12
CDR3: CATYPPDTEAFF
DNA: TGTGCCACCTACCCCCCGGACACTGAAGCTTTCTTT

size: -
J: TRBJ2-3
D: -
V: TRBV18
length: 13
CDR3: CASSQRPADTQYF
DNA: TGTGCCAGCTCACAGAGGCCCGCAGATACGCAGTATTTT

size: -
J: TRBJ2-1
D: -
V: TRBV27
length: 14
CDR3: CASSFYQPGQEQFF
DNA: TGTGCCAGCAGTTTCTATCAGCCGGGACAAGAGCAGTTCTTC

size: -
J: TRBJ2-1
D: TRBD1
V: TRBV7-2
length: 13
CDR3: CASEGDRSDEQFF
DNA: TGTGCCAGCGAGGGGGACAGGTCCGATGAGCAGTTCTTC

size: -
J: TRBJ2-3
D: TRBD1
V: TRBV28
length: 15
CDR3: CASRAQQGAIDTQYF
DNA: TGTGCCAGCAGAGCCCAACAGGGGGCAATAGATACGCAGTATTTT